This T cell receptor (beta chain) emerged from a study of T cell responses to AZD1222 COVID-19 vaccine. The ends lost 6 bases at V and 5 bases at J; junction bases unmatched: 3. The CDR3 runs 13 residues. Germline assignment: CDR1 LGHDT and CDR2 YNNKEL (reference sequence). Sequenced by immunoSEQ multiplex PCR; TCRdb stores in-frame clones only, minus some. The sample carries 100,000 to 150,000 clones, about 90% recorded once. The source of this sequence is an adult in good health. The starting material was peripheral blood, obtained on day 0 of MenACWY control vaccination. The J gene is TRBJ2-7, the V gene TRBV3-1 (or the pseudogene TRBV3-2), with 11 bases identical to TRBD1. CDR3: CASSRTGGDEQYF. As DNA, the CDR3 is TGTGCCAGCAGTCGGACAGGGGGCGACGAGCAGTACTTC.